This is a list of T cell receptor beta chains from one sample in a study of T cells in Graves' hyperthyroidism and ophthalmopathy. Each CDR3 protein is one row after TCRdb ran MiXCR on the multiplex PCR reads. The sample shows approximately 620,000 distinct CDR3 sequences, approximately 15% of them seen only once. Sample: blood. All receptors derive from a woman aged 25 to 39 with Graves' hyperthyroidism that later progressed to Graves' ophthalmopathy. The CDR3 runs from the conserved cysteine through the conserved F or W. The D gene is left open where the match is weak. Rows give clone size only sometimes, using once, few, many, or a class for an expanded clone.

v_gene	j_gene	d_gene	abundance	CDR3nt	CDR3aa
TRBV30	TRBJ1-2	NA	many	TGTGCCTGTTCGACACTCGCAAGGGGTGGCTACACCTTC	CACSTLARGGYTF
TRBV6-5	TRBJ1-1	NA	many	TGTGCCAGCAGTTACACTGGGTGGAACACTGAAGCTTTCTTT	CASSYTGWNTEAFF
TRBV6-1	TRBJ2-7	TRBD2	many	TGTGCCAGTACTAGCGCCTCCTACGAGCAGTACTTC	CASTSASYEQYF
TRBV29-1	TRBJ2-3	NA	many	TGCAGCGAGACCCGGGGGTTCACAGATACGCAGTATTTT	CSETRGFTDTQYF
TRBV2	TRBJ1-2	NA	NA	TGTGCCAGCAGTGCCCTCGTCGGGGGCTACACCTTC	CASSALVGGYTF
TRBV7-3	TRBJ2-1	TRBD2	NA	TGTGCCAGCAGCGTCACTAGCGGTATTTACAATGAGCAGTTCTTC	CASSVTSGIYNEQFF
TRBV11-2	TRBJ2-7	NA	NA	TGTGCCAGCAGCTTAGATCGATGGGTATTCTACGAGCAGTACTTC	CASSLDRWVFYEQYF
TRBV7-9	TRBJ1-6	NA	few	TGTGCCGGGAAGAGCTTGATAAATTCACCCCTCCACTTT	CAGKSLINSPLHF
TRBV10-3	TRBJ2-7	TRBD2	many	TGTGCCATCCTAGCGGGAGGGTACGAGCAGTACTTC	CAILAGGYEQYF
TRBV29-1	TRBJ2-1	NA	few	TGCAGCGTTGAAACCCCTAGAAGTAGCGATAATGAGCAGTTCTTC	CSVETPRSSDNEQFF
TRBV27	TRBJ1-5	NA	many	TGTGCCAGCAGGGCCGCGCAGCAGCCCCAGCATTTT	CASRAAQQPQHF
TRBV29-1	TRBJ1-1	NA	many	TGCAGCGTTTTAGAGCAAATGAACACTGAAGCTTTCTTT	CSVLEQMNTEAFF
TRBV2	TRBJ1-2	TRBD1	NA	TGTGCCAGCACCAGGGGGCTTGGCTACACCTTC	CASTRGLGYTF
TRBV6-5	TRBJ2-7	NA	NA	TGTGCCAGCAGTCACCTGGGACACTCCTACGAGCAGTACTTC	CASSHLGHSYEQYF
TRBV9	TRBJ2-2	TRBD1	many	TGTGCCAGCAACCAGGGGGATCGGAACACCGGGGAGCTGTTTTTT	CASNQGDRNTGELFF
TRBV7-2	TRBJ2-3	NA	NA	TGTGCCAGCAGCCTCAGCACTCTCACAGATACGCAGTATTTT	CASSLSTLTDTQYF
TRBV20-1	TRBJ2-1	TRBD2	many	TGCAGTGCCCCCCCCTTAGCGGGCCTCTCCTACAATGAGCAGTTCTTC	CSAPPLAGLSYNEQFF
TRBV11-2	TRBJ1-6	TRBD1	many	TGTGCCAGCAGCTTTTCCGGACAGGGCTATAATTCACCCCTCCACTTT	CASSFSGQGYNSPLHF
TRBV9	TRBJ1-3	NA	many	TGTGCCAGCAGCGTAGGAGGACGGATGGCCGACACCATATATTTT	CASSVGGRMADTIYF
TRBV3-1	TRBJ1-1	TRBD1	many	TGTGCCAGCAGCTCGACAGGGACCACTGAAGCTTTCTTT	CASSSTGTTEAFF
TRBV6-5	TRBJ1-5	TRBD1	few	TGTGCCAGCAGTTCGACGGACAGGGACGGTGGATATCAGCCCCAGCATTTT	CASSSTDRDGGYQPQHF
TRBV5-1	TRBJ1-3	NA	many	TGCGCCAGCAGCCCGATGGACGTCTCTGGAAACACCATATATTTT	CASSPMDVSGNTIYF
TRBV6-1	TRBJ2-7	NA	many	TGTGCCAGCAGTGAAGAGGGACGACCGAGCGGTGAGCAGTACTTC	CASSEEGRPSGEQYF
TRBV19	TRBJ1-2	TRBD1	many	TGTGCCAGTAGTACCCTACCGGGACAGGGGGCGAACTATGGCTACACCTTC	CASSTLPGQGANYGYTF
TRBV20-1	TRBJ2-7	NA	many	TGCAGTGCTAGGGGGGAAATCTCCTACGAGCAGTACTTC	CSARGEISYEQYF
TRBV9	TRBJ1-1	NA	few	TGTGCCAGCAGCGTAGACGAGGGCCGCAGGACTGAAGCTTTCTTT	CASSVDEGRRTEAFF